Below are 27 T cell receptor beta chains sequenced from a single sample in a study of TIL therapy for anti-PD-1-resistant metastatic lung cancer (dated by TCRdb to about 2021). This specimen's time point label, per the study, means: pre-treatment sample, taken before nivolumab and TIL therapy. Baseline tumor samples were excised metastases, mostly pleural nodules or supraclavicular lymph nodes, from the same resection used to grow TIL. TCR beta CDR3 regions were amplified from genomic DNA by bias-controlled multiplex PCR with the immunoSEQ v3 hsTCRB kit. What TCRdb holds here is the immuneACCESS table cut down to in-frame rearrangements. Part of the clones is not present; checked against another copy, under half of the missing clones reflect an unresolved V gene, and the others are unexplained. Present in this sample are about 9,400 clones, approximately 83% of which were seen just once. The ten largest clonotypes hold about an eighth of the sample.

The source material was tumor tissue, sampled at baseline. These receptors all come from a person between 30 and 79 years old with non-small cell lung cancer.

The chain joins TRBV28 to TRBJ2-5; a weak D match, TRBD2 (6 bases). V lost 6 bases and J 0 bases, leaving 14 bases between the germline ends. Germline values: CDR1 MDHEN, CDR2 SYDVKM. This CDR3 contains 15 residues. Here the CDR3 reads CASSGRIADQETQYF. In DNA, the CDR3 is TGTGCCAGCAGCGGCCGGATAGCGGACCAAGAGACCCAGTACTTC.

CDR3 protein: CASSGLNTDTQYF. The CDR3 DNA follows: TGTGCCAGCAGCGGGTTGAACACAGATACGCAGTATTTT. The rearrangement uses TRBV7-2 and TRBJ2-3; no definite D call. CDR3 length: 13 residues. Per the germline V gene, CDR1 is SGHTA and CDR2 is FQGNSA. V lost 5 bases, J lost 2 bases, and 8 bases lay in between.

V is TRBV5-1 and J is TRBJ2-7, with 8 nucleotides matching TRBD1. The CDR3 is made up of 13 amino acids. The J segment lost 6 bases and the V segment lost 4 bases, leaving 6 bases of the junction unmatched. Germline CDR1 and CDR2: SGHRS and YFSETQ. The CDR3 DNA reads TGCGCCAGCAGCCTGGGACAGGTGGCCGAGCAGTACTTC. Amino acid sequence: CASSLGQVAEQYF. Combining the CDR3 with reference TRBV5-1 and TRBJ2-7 gives the whole variable domain KAGVTQTPRYLIKTRGQQVTLSCSPISGHRSVSWYQQTPGQGLQFLFEYFSETQRNKGNFPGRFSGRQFSNSRSEMNVSTLELGDSALYLCASSLGQVAEQYFGPGTRLTVT.

This chain joins TRBV5-4 and TRBJ1-1, with 7 bases that match TRBD1. Per germline, CDR1 SGHNT and CDR2 YYREEE (reference sequence). The CDR3 runs to 14 residues. Trimming cost V 3 bases and J 4 bases; bases outside gene matches: 6. The CDR3 nucleotides are TGTGCCAGCAGCTATATCGACAGGGCCACTGAAGCTTTCTTT. Translated: CASSYIDRATEAFF. Variable domain in full (rest from reference TRBV5-4 and TRBJ1-1): ETGVTQSPTHLIKTRGQQVTLRCSSQSGHNTVSWYQQALGQGPQFIFQYYREEENGRGNFPPRFSGLQFPNYSSELNVNALELDDSALYLCASSYIDRATEAFFGQGTRLTVV.

The rearrangement joins TRBV27 to TRBJ1-2, with 8 bases that match TRBD1. The CDR3 sequence is 16 residues long. Per germline, CDR1 MNHEY and CDR2 SMNVEV (reference sequence). Unmatched junction bases numbered 10, after V lost 4 bases and J lost 3 bases. This CDR3 is CASSSETGANHYGYTF. The CDR3 bases are TGTGCCAGCAGTTCCGAGACAGGGGCCAATCACTATGGCTACACCTTC.

The chain is built from TRBV4-3 and TRBJ1-3; D is unresolved. CDR3 length equals 16 residues. Between the trimmed V and J ends, which lost 2 bases and 0 bases, there was a span of 11 bases. Germline V gives CDR1 LGHNA, CDR2 YSLEER. The CDR3 here is CASSQSNVGSGNTIYF. The CDR3 nucleotides read TGCGCCAGCAGCCAATCGAACGTGGGCTCTGGAAACACCATATATTTT.

The rearrangement uses TRBV6-1 and TRBJ2-7; D is unresolved. V was shortened by 2 bases and J by 3 bases, with 11 bases between the two germline ends. Germline V gives CDR1 MNHNS, CDR2 SASEGT. CDR3 length: 14 amino acids. CDR3 protein: CASSEWVSGYEQYF. The CDR3 DNA sequence: TGTGCCAGCAGTGAATGGGTCAGTGGCTACGAGCAGTACTTC.

The chain uses TRBV2 and TRBJ1-2, with unresolved D. The CDR3 covers 14 residues. Germline CDR1 reads SNHLY; CDR2 reads FYNNEI. Trimming took 1 base from V and 7 from J, leaving 13 bases between them. The CDR3 protein is CASSEDGGVRGYTF. The CDR3, as DNA: TGTGCCAGCAGTGAAGATGGCGGGGTACGTGGCTACACCTTC.

The chain has TRBV15 and TRBJ1-4, with D possibly TRBD1 on 5 matching bases. The V gene lost 3 bases and the J gene lost 7 bases, with 18 bases spanning the gap. The CDR3 is 16 amino acids. Germline lookup yields CDR1 LNHNV and CDR2 YYDKDF (reference sequence). CDR3 sequence reads: CATSRGGTAGGEKLFF. The CDR3 DNA follows: TGTGCCACCAGCAGGGGAGGGACCGCCGGGGGTGAAAAACTGTTTTTT.

This rearrangement joins TRBV4-1 to TRBJ2-5; a weak D match, TRBD2 (6 bases). This CDR3 is built from 17 residues. The V gene's germline CDR1 is MGHRA and CDR2 YSYEKL. V lost 1 base and J lost 2, with 17 bases in between. The DNA of the CDR3 is TGCGCCAGCAGCCAAGTCGTTAGGAGGGGAAGGCAAGAGACCCAGTACTTC. Amino acid sequence: CASSQVVRRGRQETQYF.

V gene TRBV6-5 combines with J gene TRBJ2-3; the D call may be TRBD1 or TRBD2 (5 bases each). The CDR3 loop spans 16 amino acids. V was cut by 0 bases and J by 0 bases, with 10 bases left in between. Germline V gene data show CDR1 as MNHEY and CDR2 as SVGAGI. CDR3 bases: TGTGCCAGCAGTTACTCGGGACGGGCAAGCACAGATACGCAGTATTTT. Its protein product is CASSYSGRASTDTQYF.

CDR3 DNA: TGTGCCAGTAGTTCCGTCGAGGGCGCGAGTTCACCCCTCCACTTT. Protein sequence: CASSSVEGASSPLHF. The J gene is TRBJ1-6, the V gene TRBV19; D uncertain. V lost 5 bases and J 9 bases, leaving 17 bases between the germline ends. Germline-derived CDR1 and CDR2 are LNHDA and SQIVND (reference sequence). The CDR3 has 15 residues.

Regarding this clone: The germline gene is not matched at one end of the junction; a read error may be the cause. In the same sample, other DNA sequences code for this CDR3. The rearrangement links TRBV6-1 to TRBJ2-3, with 9 bases aligning to TRBD2. Per the germline V gene, CDR1 is MNHNS and CDR2 is SASEGT. The CDR3 loop spans 15 amino acids. The CDR3 sequence: CASSDGLALTDTQYF. In DNA form, the CDR3 reads TGTGCCAGTAGTGACGGACTAGCGCTTACAGATACGCAGTATTTT.

The chain employs TRBV5-1 and TRBJ1-3; 7 positions agree with TRBD1. This CDR3 spans 16 amino acids. CDR1 and CDR2 from the germline V gene are SGHRS and YFSETQ. The J segment lost 2 bases and the V segment lost 0 bases, leaving 5 bases of the junction unmatched. In DNA form, the CDR3 reads TGCGCCAGCAGCTTGGGACAGGGAAGCACTGGAAACACCATATATTTT. Its protein is CASSLGQGSTGNTIYF.

This chain joins TRBV28 and TRBJ2-2; 14 bases map to TRBD2. CDR1 is MDHEN, CDR2 SYDVKM, per germline. CDR3 size: 20 residues. After removal of 6 bases from V and 6 bases from J, the junction contained 18 bases not matched to a gene. The CDR3 DNA follows: TGTGCCAGCAGAGTCCAGGGACTAGCGGGAGAGGGGGTTAGGCCCGGGGAGCTGTTTTTT. Protein sequence: CASRVQGLAGEGVRPGELFF.

This clone was detected only once. This chain links TRBV19 with TRBJ2-7; TRBD2 is a possible D gene (6 bases). V shed 5 bases and J shed 4 bases, with 15 bases lying between them. CDR1 is LNHDA and CDR2 is SQIVND in the germline V gene (reference sequence). This CDR3 spans 14 amino acids. CDR3 protein: CASSPHVGGYEQYF. The DNA of the CDR3 is TGTGCCAGTAGTCCCCACGTAGGAGGGTACGAGCAGTACTTC.

V is TRBV28 and J is TRBJ1-5; maybe TRBD1 (6 bases). Germline lookup yields CDR1 MDHEN and CDR2 SYDVKM. This CDR3 spans 14 amino acids. With 10 bases removed from V and 0 bases from J, the gap between germline ends came to 13 bases. The CDR3 protein is CAIRTDNSNQPQHF. CDR3 sequence (DNA): TGTGCCATCCGGACAGACAATAGCAATCAGCCCCAGCATTTT.

V usage is TRBV5-1 and J usage is TRBJ1-4; 10 bases map to TRBD1. From germline, CDR1 is SGHRS and CDR2 YFSETQ. CDR3 length: 16 residues. Trimming removed 0 bases from V and 7 bases from J; junction bases left unmatched: 6. The CDR3 nucleotides are TGCGCCAGCAGCTTGGGGACAGGGGGAGAGTCTGAAAAACTGTTTTTT. Translation: CASSLGTGGESEKLFF. Full variable domain (remainder filled in from reference TRBV5-1 and TRBJ1-4): KAGVTQTPRYLIKTRGQQVTLSCSPISGHRSVSWYQQTPGQGLQFLFEYFSETQRNKGNFPGRFSGRQFSNSRSEMNVSTLELGDSALYLCASSLGTGGESEKLFFGSGTQLSVL.

CDR3 sequence: CASSPRTGYNSPLHF. CDR3 coding DNA: TGTGCCAGCAGCCCCAGGACGGGCTATAATTCACCCCTCCACTTT. The chain is built from TRBV7-8 and TRBJ1-6, with D hard to call. Germline CDR1 SGHVS, CDR2 FQNEAQ. The CDR3 consists of 15 residues. Between the trimmed V and J ends, which lost 5 bases and 3 bases, there was a span of 11 bases.

The rearrangement joins TRBV5-1 to TRBJ1-2; D not certain. The CDR3 contains 13 residues. Trimming took off 0 bases at V and 7 bases at J, with 10 bases between the two ends. The germline V gene has CDR1 SGHRS and CDR2 YFSETQ. The CDR3 spells CASSLAIGFGYTF. The CDR3 region has the DNA TGCGCCAGCAGCTTGGCCATAGGGTTTGGCTACACCTTC.

This clone was detected a few times. V and J are TRBV4-2 and TRBJ2-7, with 7 bases identical to TRBD1. The V and J ends lost 3 bases and 2 bases, in that order; junction bases with no gene match: 7. CDR3 length equals 15 residues. Germline V gene sequence: CDR1 LGHNA, CDR2 YNFKEQ. CDR3 residues: CASSQATGLTYEQYF. CDR3 in DNA: TGTGCCAGCAGCCAGGCGACAGGGCTCACCTACGAGCAGTACTTC.

The CDR3 region is CASSLGLGSSYEQYF. CDR3 bases: TGTGCCAGCAGCTTAGGTTTGGGCAGCTCCTACGAGCAGTACTTC. The chain has TRBV7-2 and TRBJ2-7; D not certain. V lost 1 base and J lost 0, with 10 bases in between. The CDR3 length is 15 residues. Germline V gene sequence: CDR1 SGHTA, CDR2 FQGNSA.

This clone was recorded only once. The chain carries TRBV28 and TRBJ2-2; a weak D match, TRBD1 (6 bases). CDR1 and CDR2 from the germline V gene are MDHEN and SYDVKM. Trimming pared 2 bases from V and 2 bases from J, leaving 24 bases between. The CDR3 sequence is 20 residues long. This chain's CDR3 is CASSLRLWARGSFNTGELFF. CDR3 bases: TGTGCCAGCAGTTTAAGATTGTGGGCCAGGGGCTCCTTTAACACCGGGGAGCTGTTTTTT.

This clone was seen once. The chain recombines TRBV2 with TRBJ2-2, with D uncertain. The CDR3 runs 16 residues. The germline V and J ends were trimmed by 10 bases and 1 base, with 19 bases remaining between them. Germline V CDR1 and CDR2: SNHLY, FYNNEI. CDR3 sequence reads: CATSQDSSGNTGELFF. The DNA of the CDR3 is TGTGCCACTAGTCAGGATAGTTCAGGGAACACCGGGGAGCTGTTTTTT.

This clone was detected a few times. This chain uses TRBV7-2 with TRBJ2-1; D unclear. The CDR3 length is 16 residues. Germline values: CDR1 SGHTA, CDR2 FQGNSA. Trimming removed 6 bases at V and 0 bases at J, with 15 bases between. CDR3 loop: CASSIPPPSSYNEQFF. CDR3 bases: TGTGCCAGCAGTATCCCCCCACCTAGCTCCTACAATGAGCAGTTCTTC.

The chain is built from TRBV7-2 and TRBJ1-1; D unclear. V shed 4 bases and J shed 3 bases, with 12 bases lying between them. Germline CDR1 SGHTA, CDR2 FQGNSA. The length of the CDR3 is 14 residues. The chain's CDR3 is CASSSVRMDTEAFF. The CDR3, as DNA: TGTGCCAGCAGCTCGGTCAGGATGGACACTGAAGCTTTCTTT.

J is TRBJ2-7 and V is TRBV9, with D possibly matching TRBD2 (6 bases). The CDR3 has 15 amino acids. V lost 4 bases to trimming and J lost 3 bases, with 17 bases between them. Germline values: CDR1 SGDLS, CDR2 YYNGEE. The DNA for the CDR3 is TGTGCCAGCAGCCCCACCGGAGGGACCCTCTACGAGCAGTACTTC. It yields the protein CASSPTGGTLYEQYF.